The 23 T cell receptor beta chains reported below all come from one sample, sequenced in a study of control samples from healthy donors and cancer patients. Profiling relied on immunoSEQ multiplex PCR, and the TCRdb table lists in-frame clones only, not all of them. The sample yields about 150,000 clones, 94% seen once. The sequencing sample was made of blood. The receptors stem from a man in his forties in good health.

This clone occurred once. This chain's CDR3 is CASSDYNSGNTEAFF. As DNA, the CDR3 is TGTGCCAGCAGTGACTATAACTCGGGGAACACTGAAGCTTTCTTT. The chain uses TRBV6-4 and TRBJ1-1; no clear D. Trimming stripped 1 base from V and 1 base from J, with 10 bases between. The CDR3 is made up of 15 amino acids. The germline V gene has CDR1 MRHNA and CDR2 SNTAGT.

This clone appeared a single time. The chain recombines TRBV5-4 with TRBJ2-2; 9 bases line up with TRBD1. CDR3 length: 15 amino acids. The trim removed 4 bases at V and 5 bases at J, leaving 6 bases unmatched. Germline assignment: CDR1 SGHNT and CDR2 YYREEE (reference sequence). The CDR3 region is CASSIAGTGTGELFF. The DNA for the CDR3 is TGTGCCAGCAGCATCGCCGGGACAGGGACCGGGGAGCTGTTTTTT.

The rearrangement joins TRBV6-2 or TRBV6-3 to TRBJ1-1; no definite D call. V lost 4 bases and J 1 base, leaving 10 bases between the germline ends. From germline, CDR1 is MNHEY and CDR2 SVGEGT. This CDR3 region has 14 residues. The CDR3 region has the DNA TGTGCCAGCAGTTTCCTGCAGCCGAACACTGAAGCTTTCTTT. As protein: CASSFLQPNTEAFF.

This sequence joins TRBV6-5 and TRBJ1-2; D uncertain. The CDR3 extends over 13 amino acids. Trimming cost V 5 bases and J 5 bases, with 12 bases left between them. Germline V gives CDR1 MNHEY, CDR2 SVGAGI. The CDR3: CASSSELLYGYTF. The CDR3 coding sequence is TGTGCCAGCAGTAGTGAGCTTCTTTATGGCTACACCTTC.

The chain uses TRBV12-3 or TRBV12-4 and TRBJ1-1; D remains ambiguous. The CDR3 is 11 amino acids. Between the trimmed V and J ends, which lost 7 bases and 7 bases, there was a span of 10 bases. The CDR3 coding sequence is TGTGCCAGCATACTCGTAGGTGAAGCTTTCTTT. Protein sequence: CASILVGEAFF.

The chain employs TRBV28 and TRBJ1-4, with a possible D match to TRBD1 (5 bases). CDR1 and CDR2 from the germline V gene are MDHEN and SYDVKM. The CDR3 spans 15 residues. V lost 4 bases, J lost 7 bases, and 16 bases lay in between. In DNA form, the CDR3 reads TGTGCCAGCAGTTCGATTGGGATTAGGGGTGAAAAACTGTTTTTT. Residues: CASSSIGIRGEKLFF.

V gene TRBV2 combines with J gene TRBJ1-1; D might be TRBD1 (6 bases). Germline CDR1 is SNHLY and CDR2 is FYNNEI. CDR3 length: 14 amino acids. The V and J ends lost 5 bases and 0 bases respectively, with 10 bases between them. The CDR3 protein is CASSTQGLNTEAFF. The DNA for the CDR3 is TGTGCCAGCAGTACACAGGGTTTGAACACTGAAGCTTTCTTT.

The DNA of the CDR3 is TGTGCCAGCAGCCCGGACAGGGGGCTCCGTCTGAGGACTGAAGCTTTCTTT. This sequence encodes CASSPDRGLRLRTEAFF. The rearrangement uses TRBV5-6 and TRBJ1-1; 11 positions match TRBD1. The ends lost 4 bases at V and 5 bases at J; junction bases unmatched: 13. The germline V gene has CDR1 SGHDT and CDR2 YYEEEE. The length of the CDR3 is 17 residues.

The rearrangement joins TRBV5-5 to TRBJ1-1, with D unclear. The CDR3 spans 16 residues. Germline V gene data show CDR1 as SGHKS and CDR2 as YYEKEE (reference sequence). The V end was cut by 1 base, the J end by 1 base, with 14 bases between. CDR3 coding DNA: TGTGCCAGCAGCTTGAGACCGCTTTCCCCGAACACTGAAGCTTTCTTT. Translation: CASSLRPLSPNTEAFF.

The chain carries TRBV5-1 and TRBJ2-5; D may be TRBD2 (6 bases). The CDR3 has 14 residues. Germline CDR1 is SGHRS and CDR2 is YFSETQ. The V end was cut by 0 bases, the J end by 3 bases, with 9 bases between. Here the CDR3 DNA reads TGCGCCAGCAGCTTGGGACTAGGTGAAGAGACCCAGTACTTC. Protein product: CASSLGLGEETQYF.

The chain uses TRBV27 and TRBJ1-6; 7 positions match TRBD1. There are 19 residues in the CDR3. Unmatched junction bases numbered 12, after V lost 4 bases and J lost 0 bases. CDR1 is MNHEY, CDR2 SMNVEV, per germline (reference sequence). CDR3 sequence (DNA): TGTGCCAGCAGTTCTTCCCGACAGGGCTTAAGCTCCTATAATTCACCCCTCCACTTT. Amino acid sequence: CASSSSRQGLSSYNSPLHF.

The chain employs TRBV18 and TRBJ1-5; TRBD1 is a possible D gene (6 bases). The CDR3 is 16 amino acids. V lost 3 bases, J lost 4 bases, and 16 bases lay in between. Germline V gene sequence: CDR1 KGHSH, CDR2 LQKENI. The CDR3 DNA sequence: TGTGCCAGCTCACCGGGTACAGGGACTATGAATCAGCCCCAGCATTTT. Translated: CASSPGTGTMNQPQHF.

The chain joins TRBV6-1 to TRBJ1-1; D not certain. Trimming cost V 1 base and J 7 bases, with 7 bases left between them. This CDR3 spans 12 amino acids. Looked up from germline, CDR1 is MNHNS and CDR2 is SASEGT. Here the CDR3 DNA reads TGTGCCAGCAGTGAAGGAGGACTTGAAGCTTTCTTT. Protein product: CASSEGGLEAFF.

V usage is TRBV5-6 and J usage is TRBJ2-4, with 8 bases that match TRBD1. V gave up 1 base and J gave up 7 bases; unmatched junction bases: 4. There are 14 residues in the CDR3. Germline assignment: CDR1 SGHDT and CDR2 YYEEEE. The CDR3 DNA is TGTGCCAGCAGCTTGAGGAGACAGGGGAACATTCAGTACTTC. Residues: CASSLRRQGNIQYF.

The chain combines TRBV1 with TRBJ2-2; TRBD2, as called in the table, went unchecked against the DNA. TRBV1 is classified as a pseudogene. CDR3 length equals 16 residues. CDR3 DNA sequence: TGCACCAGCAGCCAAGGATCAGCGCCAAACACCGGGGAGCTGTTTTTT. Translating it yields CTSSQGSAPNTGELFF.

The chain links TRBV5-1 to TRBJ1-1, with 7 bases that match TRBD1. Germline V gene sequence: CDR1 SGHRS, CDR2 YFSETQ. This CDR3 has 12 amino acids. V lost 3 bases and J lost 7; bases outside the gene matches: 3. The CDR3 region is CASSYRGIEAFF. CDR3 nucleotide sequence: TGCGCCAGCAGCTACAGGGGTATTGAAGCTTTCTTT.

The V call is TRBV18, the J call TRBJ1-3; D remains ambiguous. CDR1 and CDR2 from the germline V gene are KGHSH and LQKENI. V was shortened by 3 bases and J by 0 bases, with 9 bases between the two germline ends. This CDR3 is 15 amino acids long. The CDR3 protein is CASSPGRVSGNTIYF. CDR3 nucleotide sequence: TGTGCCAGCTCACCCGGGAGGGTCTCTGGAAACACCATATATTTT.

The J gene is TRBJ1-2, the V gene TRBV9, with 9 bases aligning to TRBD1. From germline, CDR1 is SGDLS and CDR2 YYNGEE. The CDR3 totals 15 residues. Unmatched junction bases numbered 10, after V lost 2 bases and J lost 8 bases. The CDR3 loop reads CASSVGLGQGYGYTF. The CDR3 region has the DNA TGTGCCAGCAGCGTCGGACTGGGACAGGGTTACGGCTACACCTTC. The variable domain in full, completed from reference TRBV9 and TRBJ1-2, reads DSGVTQTPKHLITATGQRVTLRCSPRSGDLSVYWYQQSLDQGLQFLIQYYNGEERAKGNILERFSAQQFPDLHSELNLSSLELGDSALYFCASSVGLGQGYGYTFGSGTRLTVV.

In DNA, the CDR3 is TGTGCCAGCAGCTCCCAACTTGACACCTCTGGGGCCAACGTCCTGACTTTC. As protein: CASSSQLDTSGANVLTF. This chain uses TRBV11-2 with TRBJ2-6; D uncertain. From germline, CDR1 is SGHAT and CDR2 FQNNGV. The CDR3 extends over 17 amino acids. V lost 4 bases and J 0 bases, leaving 13 bases between the germline ends.

This sequence joins TRBV5-1 and TRBJ1-1, with D possibly matching TRBD1 (5 bases). Trimming cost V 2 bases and J 4 bases, with 18 bases left between them. The V gene's germline CDR1 is SGHRS and CDR2 YFSETQ. CDR3 size: 16 residues. CDR3 loop: CASSLNSGSITTEAFF. The CDR3 DNA reads TGCGCCAGCAGCTTAAATTCAGGGAGTATAACCACTGAAGCTTTCTTT.

The chain uses TRBV5-4 and TRBJ2-6; D not resolved. Germline lookup yields CDR1 SGHNT and CDR2 YYREEE (reference sequence). The CDR3 is 18 residues long. V shed 1 base and J shed 0 bases, with 14 bases lying between them. This chain's CDR3 is CASSLSGPQTSGANVLTF. Written as DNA, the CDR3 is TGTGCCAGCAGCTTGTCCGGCCCTCAAACCTCTGGGGCCAACGTCCTGACTTTC. Full variable domain (missing parts from reference TRBV5-4 and TRBJ2-6): ETGVTQSPTHLIKTRGQQVTLRCSSQSGHNTVSWYQQALGQGPQFIFQYYREEENGRGNFPPRFSGLQFPNYSSELNVNALELDDSALYLCASSLSGPQTSGANVLTFGAGSRLTVL.

The count of this clone is one. The chain carries TRBV9 and TRBJ1-1; D possibly corresponds to TRBD1 (6 bases). The germline V and J ends were trimmed by 4 bases and 6 bases, with 16 bases remaining between them. Germline-derived CDR1 and CDR2 are SGDLS and YYNGEE. The CDR3 spans 14 residues. This chain's CDR3 is CASSISGDNSEAFF. For the CDR3, the DNA is TGTGCCAGCAGCATCTCAGGGGATAACTCTGAAGCTTTCTTT.

The chain has TRBV7-2 and TRBJ1-2; D remains ambiguous. Germline CDR1 and CDR2: SGHTA and FQGNSA. V gave up 1 base and J gave up 4 bases, with 10 bases separating them. This CDR3 comprises 14 residues. The CDR3 nucleotides read TGTGCCAGCAGCTTAGTCGAGGGTGGCTATGGCTACACCTTC. It is translated as CASSLVEGGYGYTF.